The 6 T cell receptor beta chains below were found in one sample sequenced in a study of technical replicates of blood from a handful of donors. Assay used: immunoSEQ multiplex PCR; TCRdb lists only in-frame clones, some missing. The sample shows over 85,000 clones, 95% to 97% of them seen only once. Sequences were obtained from T cells isolated from PBMCs. The receptors derive from a human donor in good health.

This sequence joins TRBV6-6 and TRBJ1-5; D remains unclear. Trimming stripped 6 bases from V and 4 bases from J, with 13 bases between. The CDR3 runs to 14 residues. Germline lookup yields CDR1 MNHNY and CDR2 SVGAGI (reference sequence). The CDR3 protein is CASRRDGTNQPQHF. DNA of the CDR3: TGTGCCAGCAGGAGGGATGGAACGAATCAGCCCCAGCATTTT.

This chain uses TRBV7-6 with TRBJ2-7; a weak D match, TRBD1 (5 bases). The CDR3 extends over 14 amino acids. Trimming shortened V by 3 bases and J by 0 bases, and 9 bases separated the two germline ends. The germline V gene has CDR1 SGHVS and CDR2 FNYEAQ. CDR3 sequence (DNA): TGTGCCAGCAGCTTCCAGGGAAGCTCCTACGAGCAGTACTTC. Encoded protein: CASSFQGSSYEQYF.

The chain combines TRBV6-5 with TRBJ2-7, with D possibly being TRBD1 (5 bases). Germline lookup yields CDR1 MNHEY and CDR2 SVGAGI. V was shortened by 2 bases and J by 4 bases, with 18 bases between the two germline ends. The CDR3 runs 16 residues. CDR3 in amino acids: CASSYEQGKFWYEQYF. CDR3 DNA: TGTGCCAGCAGTTACGAGCAGGGTAAATTCTGGTACGAGCAGTACTTC.

V gene TRBV9 combines with J gene TRBJ2-7; D gene ambiguous. CDR1 is SGDLS and CDR2 is YYNGEE in the germline V gene. Trimming removed 0 bases from V and 6 bases from J, with 13 bases in between. This CDR3 has 14 residues. CDR3: CASSVDVSNFEQYF. DNA for the CDR3: TGTGCCAGCAGCGTAGATGTTTCCAACTTCGAGCAGTACTTC.

The rearrangement uses TRBV10-3 and TRBJ2-7; the match to TRBD1 covers 11 bases. The germline gives CDR1 ENHRY, CDR2 SYGVKD. The CDR3 totals 13 residues. J lost 3 bases, V lost 10 bases, and 5 bases had no gene match. The CDR3 loop is CASSGQGVYEQYF. The CDR3 DNA is TGTGCCAGCTCGGGACAGGGGGTCTACGAGCAGTACTTC.

CDR3 in amino acids: CASSLVVSTDTQYF. Here the CDR3 DNA reads TGTGCCAGCAGCTTAGTCGTTAGCACAGATACGCAGTATTTT. The genes are TRBV7-8 and TRBJ2-3; D not resolved. The germline gives CDR1 SGHVS, CDR2 FQNEAQ. V gave up 1 base and J gave up 0 bases, with 5 bases separating them. The length of the CDR3 is 14 residues.